The present T cell receptor beta chain was sequenced within a study of cytomegalovirus exposure and HLA in healthy donors. The germline V gene has CDR1 LNHDA and CDR2 SQIVND (reference sequence). CDR3 length: 15 amino acids. Unmatched junction bases numbered 6, after V lost 3 bases and J lost 2 bases. PCR amplification relied on 60 Vbeta primers (plus 13 Jbeta primers). Data came from immunoSEQ multiplex PCR; TCRdb stores just in-frame clones and leaves some out. The table has roughly 120,000 clones, approximately 70% seen once. The chain employs TRBV19 and TRBJ1-1, with 7 bases lining up with TRBD1. The sequencing input was PBMCs. This TCR came from a man in his forties or fifties in good health and CMV-seronegative. CDR3 in amino acids: CASSIRGTVNTEAFF. CDR3 nucleotide sequence: TGTGCCAGTAGTATCAGGGGGACAGTTAACACTGAAGCTTTCTTT.